A single sample is the source of the 14 T cell receptor beta chains below, sequenced in a study of patients and donors after allogeneic stem cell transplantation. TCRdb recomputed calls from the RT-PCR reads with MiXCR, one row per CDR3 protein. The sample consists of about 960,000 distinct CDR3 sequences, roughly 18% of them appearing once. The sample was blood, either unsorted or a sorted T cell fraction (not recorded which). Every receptor here comes from a human donor who was either an allogeneic HSCT recipient or a stem cell or donor lymphocyte infusion donor (not recorded which). It is not recorded whose cells these are; they may come from a transplant donor.

This clonotype appeared a few times. J is TRBJ2-7 and V is TRBV6-1, with a possible D match to TRBD2 (6 bases). The CDR3 extends over 14 amino acids. Per germline, CDR1 MNHNS and CDR2 SASEGT. Trimming cost V 6 bases and J 0 bases, with 12 bases left between them. For the CDR3, the DNA is TGTGCCAGCAGCCTAGCGAGTAGCTCCTACGAGCAGTACTTC. Translating it yields CASSLASSSYEQYF.

Ten or more counts support this clonotype. The rearrangement links TRBV5-1 to TRBJ2-5, with D possibly being TRBD1 or TRBD2 (5 bases each). In germline, CDR1 is SGHRS, CDR2 YFSETQ. Trimming left V 0 bases short and J 3 bases short, with 9 bases between. This CDR3 has 14 amino acids. The CDR3 region is CASSLAGREETQYF. Here the CDR3 DNA reads TGCGCCAGCAGCTTGGCGGGGCGGGAAGAGACCCAGTACTTC.

This clonotype was counted once. The chain recombines TRBV7-9 with TRBJ1-4; 7 nucleotides align to TRBD1. Losses at the gene ends were 3 bases for V and 5 bases for J; bases not matched to a gene: 6. The CDR3 contains 15 residues. Germline assignment: CDR1 SEHNR and CDR2 FQNEAQ (reference sequence). Here the CDR3 reads CASSFHGTANEKLFF. The CDR3 nucleotides read TGTGCCAGCAGCTTCCACGGGACAGCAAATGAAAAACTGTTTTTT.

V and J are TRBV7-2 and TRBJ1-2, with unresolved D. Germline CDR1 SGHTA, CDR2 FQGNSA. V was clipped by 5 bases and J by 5 bases, with 18 bases between them. The CDR3 loop spans 15 amino acids. The CDR3, as DNA: TGTGCCAGCAGCGTCGGGAAGGGTCGGGCTTATGGCTACACCTTC. This encodes CASSVGKGRAYGYTF.

The rearrangement links TRBV5-1 to TRBJ2-7; 7 bases align to TRBD1. The trim removed 0 bases at V and 0 bases at J, leaving 9 bases unmatched. The germline V gene encodes CDR1 SGHRS and CDR2 YFSETQ. CDR3 length: 17 residues. The CDR3 DNA reads as TGCGCCAGCAGCTTGGTTCCCGGGACAGCGAGCTCCTACGAGCAGTACTTC. It yields the protein CASSLVPGTASSYEQYF.

The V and J genes are TRBV11-2 and TRBJ2-5; D may correspond to TRBD1 or TRBD2 (5 bases each). Germline V lookup: CDR1 SGHAT, CDR2 FQNNGV. The CDR3 is made up of 13 amino acids. With 6 bases removed from V and 2 bases from J, the gap between germline ends came to 10 bases. Here the CDR3 reads CASRPGPQETQYF. In nucleotides, the CDR3 is TGTGCCAGCAGGCCGGGACCTCAAGAGACCCAGTACTTC.

This clonotype was seen at least ten times. The chain joins TRBV28 to TRBJ1-2; perhaps TRBD1 as D (5 bases). The germline V and J ends were trimmed by 3 bases and 4 bases, with 9 bases remaining between them. This CDR3 has 13 residues. Germline CDR1 and CDR2: MDHEN and SYDVKM. The CDR3 DNA is TGTGCCAGCAGTTTTCGGGGGGGCTATGGCTACACCTTC. This translates into CASSFRGGYGYTF.

The rearrangement links TRBV9 to TRBJ1-6; the D gene is possibly TRBD1 (6 bases). The germline CDR1 and CDR2 sequences are SGDLS and YYNGEE. The CDR3 has 16 residues. Trimming removed 4 bases from V and 2 bases from J, with 13 bases in between. The CDR3 reads CASSPYDRTYNSPLHF. The CDR3 coding sequence is TGTGCCAGCAGCCCCTACGACAGGACCTATAATTCACCCCTCCACTTT.

The chain combines TRBV20-1 with TRBJ1-2; 9 bases line up with TRBD1. V shed 5 bases and J 5 bases; nucleotides not matched to a gene: 6. This CDR3 has 13 amino acids. Germline lookup yields CDR1 DFQATT and CDR2 SNEGSKA (reference sequence). The CDR3 sequence is CSALTGTGYGYTF. The CDR3 bases are TGCAGTGCTTTAACCGGGACAGGGTATGGCTACACCTTC.

In its sample, this clonotype was seen many times. The genes are TRBV6-2 or TRBV6-3 and TRBJ2-3; 10 bases line up with TRBD2. With V trimmed by 2 bases and J by 0 bases, 8 bases remained unmatched. This CDR3 has 18 residues. CDR1 and CDR2 from the germline V gene are MNHEY and SVGEGT. The CDR3 sequence is CASSYEASGGPSTDTQYF. CDR3 DNA: TGTGCCAGCAGTTACGAAGCTAGCGGGGGACCTAGCACAGATACGCAGTATTTT.

The table lists this clonotype with a few counts. V is TRBV24-1 and J is TRBJ2-7; D is perhaps TRBD2 (6 bases). V was clipped by 5 bases and J by 5 bases, with 12 bases between them. The CDR3 runs to 13 residues. Germline CDR1 KGHDR, CDR2 SFDVKD. The CDR3 protein is CATSVFGSDEQYF. CDR3 in DNA: TGTGCCACCAGTGTCTTCGGGAGCGACGAGCAGTACTTC.

This clonotype occurred many times. The chain combines TRBV9 with TRBJ2-1; D call uncertain. This CDR3 spans 16 amino acids. Trimming left V 5 bases short and J 5 bases short, with 20 bases between. Germline loops: CDR1 SGDLS, CDR2 YYNGEE. The CDR3 coding sequence is TGTGCCAGCAGTTACGGGCCCCCCGTCGGCCACAATGAGCAGTTCTTC. Encoded protein: CASSYGPPVGHNEQFF.

This chain uses TRBV21-1 with TRBJ2-2; TRBD1 is taken as the D call from the table, unchecked against the DNA. TRBV21-1 is described as a pseudogene. This CDR3 comprises 17 residues. For the CDR3, the DNA is TGTGCCAGCAGCAAAGGGGGGGTAAAGAGGTACACCGGGGAGCTGTTTTTT. Amino acid sequence: CASSKGGVKRYTGELFF.

This clonotype was detected only a few times. The chain employs TRBV24-1 and TRBJ2-1, with D possibly matching TRBD1 (5 bases). V dropped 4 bases and J dropped 1 base, with 7 bases sitting between them. The CDR3 is made up of 14 amino acids. The germline V gene encodes CDR1 KGHDR and CDR2 SFDVKD. CDR3 residues: CATSEQGSYNEQFF. CDR3 bases: TGTGCCACCAGTGAGCAGGGTTCCTACAATGAGCAGTTCTTC.